This is a list of T cell receptor beta chains from one sample in a study of T-cell memory formation after mild COVID-19. TCRdb reanalysed the 5' RACE reads using MiXCR and keeps one entry per CDR3 protein. The table records tens of thousands of distinct CDR3 sequences, around 15% of them present only once. Sequences were obtained from PBMCs or a T cell subset sorted from them (not recorded which). Receptor source: an adult woman who had mild COVID-19 (a few samples of this study predate the infection). Cell type and time point are not known. Both conserved end residues are trimmed from each CDR3.

J,length,V,CDR3
TRBJ2-1,14,TRBV9,ASSAGSGSRVSEQF
TRBJ2-7,14,TRBV12-3/TRBV12-4,ASSAGLAGTSYEQY
TRBJ2-7,13,TRBV12-3/TRBV12-4,ASSGGTGDSYEQY
TRBJ2-1,12,TRBV9,ATERTEIYNEQF
TRBJ2-7,10,TRBV7-9,ASSSFTNEQY
TRBJ1-5,13,TRBV6-5,ASSSGATPYQPQH
TRBJ2-1,14,TRBV5-6,ASSLSGRAEYNEQF
TRBJ1-2,10,TRBV7-9,ASSSGIGGYT
TRBJ2-5,15,TRBV2,ASSEARTVLKMGTQY
TRBJ2-4,10,TRBV10-3,AIRAQRGIQY
TRBJ2-1,15,TRBV5-1,ASSFGTSGRIYNEQF
TRBJ2-2,10,TRBV9,ASSVVTGELF
TRBJ2-7,12,TRBV5-4,ASSSNRGAYEQY
TRBJ2-1,16,TRBV4-1,ASSQGSGLAGEYNEQF
TRBJ2-1,11,TRBV4-1,ASSRGSRNEQF
TRBJ2-7,14,TRBV7-9,ASSLGGGALAYEQY
TRBJ2-7,11,TRBV9,ASSTSGRGEQY
TRBJ2-5,12,TRBV5-1,ASSPLGQDVTQY
TRBJ2-7,12,TRBV3-1,ASSQGYGTYEKY
TRBJ2-3,11,TRBV29-1,SVADRYTDTQY
TRBJ2-1,13,TRBV6-6,ASSYHLGQGNEQF
TRBJ2-1,9,TRBV5-1,ASSSSNEQF
TRBJ2-3,15,TRBV12-3/TRBV12-4,ASSPTPAETSTDTQY
TRBJ2-5,13,TRBV29-1,SVAGEVTLSKTQY
TRBJ2-7,13,TRBV7-9,ASSALDRDTYEQY
TRBJ2-1,14,TRBV12-3/TRBV12-4,ASSSTPRGPYNEQF
TRBJ2-7,12,TRBV7-9,ASSFQREGYEQY
TRBJ2-7,16,TRBV4-3,ASSQDHYGPSEFYEQY
TRBJ2-5,10,TRBV7-9,ASSQIQETQY
TRBJ2-1,11,TRBV4-1,ASSQIGIGEQF
TRBJ2-1,13,TRBV4-1,ASSQDVTGYNEQF
TRBJ1-2,12,TRBV20-1,SARDDLINYGYT
TRBJ2-1,12,TRBV7-9,ASSLWTSEDEQF
TRBJ2-1,12,TRBV11-3,ASSLPALYNEQF
TRBJ2-5,13,TRBV29-1,SVLGVSGRHETQY
TRBJ2-3,11,TRBV7-2,ASSLVGSDTQY
TRBJ2-7,13,TRBV7-2,ASSLEGALSYEQY
TRBJ1-2,14,TRBV21-1,ASSKMECGWVYGYT
TRBJ2-7,13,TRBV4-3,ASSPEIAGSYEQY
TRBJ2-3,15,TRBV4-3,ASSQEAIAGGTDTQY
TRBJ2-7,13,TRBV5-5,ASSLAGADNYEQY
TRBJ2-7,11,TRBV20-1,RAPGPSLGEQY
TRBJ1-3,11,TRBV9,ASRSGDGNTIY
TRBJ2-5,12,TRBV7-9,ASSLEEGRETQY
TRBJ2-1,14,TRBV7-9,ASSPRTSGEFNEQF
TRBJ1-1,10,TRBV29-1,SVDGQSTEAF
TRBJ2-3,13,TRBV4-1,ASSQTSAWIDTQY
TRBJ2-7,14,TRBV4-2,ASSQSPGTSEYEQY
TRBJ2-1,13,TRBV7-9,ASSLGEGEYNEQF